One and the same sample provided the 6 T cell receptor beta chains below, sequenced in a study of early T cells in non-severe SARS-CoV-2 infection. TCRdb fed the 5' RACE reads into MiXCR, producing one record per CDR3 protein. The top ten hold about 13% of the sample, which has about 52,000 distinct CDR3 sequences, around 10% seen once. The sample taken for sequencing was whole blood. The source of these receptors is an adult who was a healthcare worker with PCR-confirmed SARS-CoV-2 infection or an uninfected control (not recorded which).

The J gene is TRBJ2-3, the V gene TRBV12-3 or TRBV12-4; D gene uncertain. CDR3 length equals 13 residues. Trimming removed 4 bases at V and 0 bases at J, with 5 bases between. The CDR3, as DNA: TGTGCCAGCAGTTGGGCTAGCACAGATACGCAGTATTTT. Protein product: CASSWASTDTQYF.

There are many counts of this clonotype. The V call is TRBV6-9, the J call TRBJ2-2; weak D call: TRBD1 (5 bases). The V end was cut by 4 bases, the J end by 3 bases, with 15 bases between. CDR1 MNHGY and CDR2 SVAAGI come from the germline V gene. The CDR3 sequence is 16 residues long. The CDR3 here is CASSSHRQLYTGELFF. The CDR3 DNA sequence: TGTGCCAGCAGTTCCCATAGACAGTTATACACCGGGGAGCTGTTTTTT.

This clonotype came up a few times. The genes are TRBV29-1 and TRBJ1-2; a possible D gene is TRBD1 (5 bases). This CDR3 has 18 residues. Deletions cut 5 bases from V and 3 bases from J, with 28 bases between. Germline V lookup: CDR1 SQVTM, CDR2 ANQGSEA. The CDR3 DNA reads as TGCAGCGTTTACGGCGATCGGGACGGCAAGTTCCTTCACTATGGCTACACCTTC. Amino acids: CSVYGDRDGKFLHYGYTF.

The rearrangement links TRBV6-6 to TRBJ2-5, with no clear D. V lost 3 bases and J 0 bases, leaving 8 bases between the germline ends. Germline loops: CDR1 MNHNY, CDR2 SVGAGI (reference sequence). This CDR3 has 14 amino acids. CDR3 coding DNA: TGTGCCAGCAGTTATCTGACACACCAAGAGACCCAGTACTTC. It specifies CASSYLTHQETQYF.

This chain links TRBV13 with TRBJ2-6; D remains unclear. Germline lookup yields CDR1 PRHDT and CDR2 FYEKMQ (reference sequence). The ends were cut back, 3 bases at V and 1 base at J, with 16 bases in the middle. The CDR3 runs 18 residues. CDR3 loop: CASSLGSWVRSGANVLTF. CDR3 in DNA: TGTGCCAGCAGCTTGGGATCTTGGGTTAGGTCTGGGGCCAACGTCCTGACTTTC.

This clonotype has ten or more counts. The chain employs TRBV18 and TRBJ1-1, with no clear D. Between the trimmed V and J ends, which lost 4 bases and 1 base, there was a span of 10 bases. Germline values: CDR1 KGHSH, CDR2 LQKENI. This CDR3 has 14 residues. CDR3 loop: CASSQIGTNTEAFF. DNA for the CDR3: TGTGCCAGCTCACAAATAGGTACGAACACTGAAGCTTTCTTT. The variable domain in full, completed from reference TRBV18 and TRBJ1-1, reads NAGVMQNPRHLVRRRGQEARLRCSPMKGHSHVYWYRQLPEEGLKFMVYLQKENIIDESGMPKERFSAEFPKEGPSILRIQQVVRGDSAAYFCASSQIGTNTEAFFGQGTRLTVV.